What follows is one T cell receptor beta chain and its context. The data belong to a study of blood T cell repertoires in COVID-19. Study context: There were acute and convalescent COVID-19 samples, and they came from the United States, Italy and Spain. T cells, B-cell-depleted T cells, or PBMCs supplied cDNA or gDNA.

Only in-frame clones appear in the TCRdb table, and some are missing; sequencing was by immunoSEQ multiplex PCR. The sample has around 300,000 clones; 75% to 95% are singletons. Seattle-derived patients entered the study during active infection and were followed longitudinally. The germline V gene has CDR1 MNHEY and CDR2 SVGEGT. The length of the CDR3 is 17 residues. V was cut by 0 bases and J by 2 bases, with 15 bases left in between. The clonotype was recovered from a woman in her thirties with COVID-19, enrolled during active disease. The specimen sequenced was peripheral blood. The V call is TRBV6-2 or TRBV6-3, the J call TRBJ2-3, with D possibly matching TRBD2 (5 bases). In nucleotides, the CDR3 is TGTGCCAGCAGTTACTCCTTAACTAGTACCCCCACAGATACGCAGTATTTT. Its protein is CASSYSLTSTPTDTQYF.